This T cell receptor beta chain was sequenced in a study of metastatic and nonmetastatic thyroid tumors. Study information: Patients with malignant and benign thyroid disease provided blood and tumor or nodule tissue, whose repertoires were compared.

TCRdb redid the clone calls on the PCR reads using MiXCR. The sample has around 10,000 clones; around 30% are singletons. Treatment of any kind had been given to no patient before thyroid surgery. Germline assignment: CDR1 MNHNS and CDR2 SASEGT. The CDR3 runs to 14 residues. The germline V and J ends were trimmed by 7 bases and 4 bases, with 14 bases remaining between them. The sequenced material came from tumor tissue. The sequence came from a female donor with papillary thyroid cancer or a benign thyroid nodule (not recorded which). Some clones in this sample may be carry-over from other donors' samples. The V and J genes are TRBV6-1 and TRBJ1-3; possibly TRBD1 for D (5 bases). CDR3 protein: CASTPGNGGNTIYF. The CDR3 coding sequence is TGTGCCAGCACCCCAGGGAACGGAGGAAACACCATATATTTT.